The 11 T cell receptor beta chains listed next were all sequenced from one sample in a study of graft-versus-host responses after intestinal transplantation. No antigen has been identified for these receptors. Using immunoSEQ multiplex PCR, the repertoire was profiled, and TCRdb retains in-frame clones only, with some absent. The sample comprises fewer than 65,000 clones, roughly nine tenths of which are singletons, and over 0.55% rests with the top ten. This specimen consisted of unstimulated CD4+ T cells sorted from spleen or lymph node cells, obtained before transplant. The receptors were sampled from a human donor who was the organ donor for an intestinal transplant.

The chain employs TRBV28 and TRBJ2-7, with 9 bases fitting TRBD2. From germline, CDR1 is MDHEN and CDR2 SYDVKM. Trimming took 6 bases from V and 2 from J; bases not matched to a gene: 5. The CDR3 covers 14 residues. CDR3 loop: CASSRGLAPYEQYF. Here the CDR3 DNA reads TGTGCCAGCAGCCGGGGACTAGCACCCTACGAGCAGTACTTC.

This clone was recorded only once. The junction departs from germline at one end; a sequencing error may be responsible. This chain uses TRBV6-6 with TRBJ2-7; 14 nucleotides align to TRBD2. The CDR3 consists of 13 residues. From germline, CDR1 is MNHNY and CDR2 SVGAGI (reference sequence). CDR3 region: CASSPGLAGAGHF. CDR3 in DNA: TGTGCCAGCAGTCCGGGACTAGCGGGAGCGGGCCACTTC.

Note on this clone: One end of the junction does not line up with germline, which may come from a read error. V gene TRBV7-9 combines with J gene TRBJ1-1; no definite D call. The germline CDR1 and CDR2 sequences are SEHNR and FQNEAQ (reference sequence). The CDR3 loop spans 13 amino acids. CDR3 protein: CASRLAANTEAFF. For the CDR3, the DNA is TGTGCCAGCCGCTTAGCGGCGAACACTGAAGCTTTCTTT.

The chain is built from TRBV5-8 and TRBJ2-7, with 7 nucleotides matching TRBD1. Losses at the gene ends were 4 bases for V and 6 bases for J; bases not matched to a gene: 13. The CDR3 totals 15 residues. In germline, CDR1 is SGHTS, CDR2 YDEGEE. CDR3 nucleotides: TGTGCCAGCAGCGCTCCTACAGGGGCTCGACGCGAGCAGTACTTC. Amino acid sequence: CASSAPTGARREQYF.

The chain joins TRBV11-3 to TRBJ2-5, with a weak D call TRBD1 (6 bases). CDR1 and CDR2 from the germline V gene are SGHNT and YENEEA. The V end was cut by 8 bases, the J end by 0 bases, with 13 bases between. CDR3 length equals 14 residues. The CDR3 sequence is CASGWGQDQETQYF. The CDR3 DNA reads TGTGCCAGCGGGTGGGGACAAGACCAAGAGACCCAGTACTTC.

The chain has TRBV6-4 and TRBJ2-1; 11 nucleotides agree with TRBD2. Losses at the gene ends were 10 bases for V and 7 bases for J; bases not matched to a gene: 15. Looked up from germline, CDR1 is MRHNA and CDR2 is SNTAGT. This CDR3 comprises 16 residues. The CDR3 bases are TGTGCCACCGTACCTAGCGGGAGGTACCAAAGGAATGAGCAGTTCTTC. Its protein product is CATVPSGRYQRNEQFF.

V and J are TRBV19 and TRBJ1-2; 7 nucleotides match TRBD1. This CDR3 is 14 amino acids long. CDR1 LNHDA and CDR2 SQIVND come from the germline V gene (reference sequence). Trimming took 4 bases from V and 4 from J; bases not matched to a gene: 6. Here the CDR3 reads CASSRTGTSYGYTF. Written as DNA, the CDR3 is TGTGCCAGTAGTAGGACAGGAACGAGCTATGGCTACACCTTC. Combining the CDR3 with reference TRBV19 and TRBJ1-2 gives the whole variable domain DGGITQSPKYLFRKEGQNVTLSCEQNLNHDAMYWYRQDPGQGLRLIYYSQIVNDFQKGDIAEGYSVSREKKESFPLTVTSAQKNPTAFYLCASSRTGTSYGYTFGSGTRLTVV.

This CDR3 reads CASSQTGREAFF. The CDR3 DNA reads TGTGCCAGCAGCCAAACAGGACGTGAAGCTTTCTTT. The chain links TRBV7-2 to TRBJ1-1; D is possibly TRBD1 (5 bases). The CDR3 sequence is 12 residues long. The germline CDR1 and CDR2 sequences are SGHTA and FQGNSA. Trimming stripped 5 bases from V and 7 bases from J, with 11 bases between.

CDR3 loop: CASSFGADYQFF. CDR3 sequence (DNA): TGTGCCAGCAGCTTTGGGGCGGACTACCAGTTCTTC. The rearrangement links TRBV7-6 to TRBJ2-1, with D possibly matching TRBD2 (6 bases). The germline gives CDR1 SGHVS, CDR2 FNYEAQ. Between the trimmed V and J ends, which lost 3 bases and 13 bases, there was a span of 13 bases. The CDR3 consists of 12 residues.

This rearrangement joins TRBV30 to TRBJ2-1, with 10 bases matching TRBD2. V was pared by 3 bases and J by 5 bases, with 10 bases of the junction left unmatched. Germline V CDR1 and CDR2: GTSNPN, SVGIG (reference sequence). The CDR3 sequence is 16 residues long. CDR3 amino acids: CAWRPLSGRTDNEQFF. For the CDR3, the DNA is TGTGCCTGGAGGCCCCTTAGCGGGAGGACGGACAATGAGCAGTTCTTC. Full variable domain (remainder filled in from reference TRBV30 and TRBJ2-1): SQTIHQWPATLVQPVGSPLSLECTVEGTSNPNLYWYRQAAGRGLQLLFYSVGIGQISSEVPQNLSASRPQDRQFILSSKKLLLSDSGFYLCAWRPLSGRTDNEQFFGPGTRLTVL.

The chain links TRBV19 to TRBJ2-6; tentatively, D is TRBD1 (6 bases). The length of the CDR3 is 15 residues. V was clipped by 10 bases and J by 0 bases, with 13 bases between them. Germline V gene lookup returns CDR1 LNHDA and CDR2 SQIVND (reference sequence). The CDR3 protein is CATQGWTSGANVLTF. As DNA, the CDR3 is TGTGCCACGCAGGGGTGGACCTCTGGGGCCAACGTCCTGACTTTC.